This note documents a single T cell receptor beta chain sequence. The assay was immunoSEQ multiplex PCR, and TCRdb's table has in-frame clones only and misses some. This repertoire shows about 100,000 clones, roughly 87% found once; its top ten account for 15% to 20%. The data belong to a study of control samples from healthy donors and cancer patients. The V end was cut by 0 bases, the J end by 8 bases, with 8 bases between. This CDR3 comprises 13 residues. The V gene's germline CDR1 is MNHEY and CDR2 SVGAGI. The clonotype comes from a woman in her forties or fifties in good health. The sequencing sample was made of blood. V usage is TRBV6-5 and J usage is TRBJ1-3, with D unresolved. CDR3: CASSYSSFDTIYF. CDR3 nucleotides: TGTGCCAGCAGTTACTCGAGCTTTGACACCATATATTTT.